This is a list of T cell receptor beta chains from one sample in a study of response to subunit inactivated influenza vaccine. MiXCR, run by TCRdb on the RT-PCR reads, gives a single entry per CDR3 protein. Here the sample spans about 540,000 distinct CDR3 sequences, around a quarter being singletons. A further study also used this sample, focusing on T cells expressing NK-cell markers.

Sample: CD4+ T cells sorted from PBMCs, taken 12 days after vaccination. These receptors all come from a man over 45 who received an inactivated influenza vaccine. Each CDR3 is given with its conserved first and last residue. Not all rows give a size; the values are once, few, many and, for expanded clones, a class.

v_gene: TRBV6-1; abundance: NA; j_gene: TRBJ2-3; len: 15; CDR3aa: CASSGAGSVTDTQYF
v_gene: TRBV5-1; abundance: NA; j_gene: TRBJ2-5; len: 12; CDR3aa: CASTGHKETQYF
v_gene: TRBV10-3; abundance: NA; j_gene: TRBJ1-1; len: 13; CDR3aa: CAISGNKNTEAFF
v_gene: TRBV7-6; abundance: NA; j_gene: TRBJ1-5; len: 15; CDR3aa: CASSPRGASNQPQHF
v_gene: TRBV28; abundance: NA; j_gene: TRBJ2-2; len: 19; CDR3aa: CASSKPGLAGSRNTGELFF
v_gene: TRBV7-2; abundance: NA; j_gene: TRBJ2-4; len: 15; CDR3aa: CASREGRGAKNIQYF
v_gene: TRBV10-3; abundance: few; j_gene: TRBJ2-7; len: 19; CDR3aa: CAISESGTGEKPTLYEQYF
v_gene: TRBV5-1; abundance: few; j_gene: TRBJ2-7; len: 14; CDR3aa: CASSLRTGNYEQYF
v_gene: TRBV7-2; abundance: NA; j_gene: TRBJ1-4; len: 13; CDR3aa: CASSLVSGEKLFF
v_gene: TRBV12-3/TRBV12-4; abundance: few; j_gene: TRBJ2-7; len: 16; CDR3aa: CASSLGLAVLSYEQYF
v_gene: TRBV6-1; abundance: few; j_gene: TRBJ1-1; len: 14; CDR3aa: CASNKHGTNTEAFF
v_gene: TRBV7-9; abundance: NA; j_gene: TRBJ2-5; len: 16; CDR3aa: CASSLGWDWAQETQYF
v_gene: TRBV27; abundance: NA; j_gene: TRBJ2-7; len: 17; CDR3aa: CASSLYGRKAGAGEQYF
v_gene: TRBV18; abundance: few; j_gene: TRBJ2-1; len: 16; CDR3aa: CASSSRQGASYNEQFF
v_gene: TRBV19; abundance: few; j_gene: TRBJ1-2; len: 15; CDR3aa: CASSIRTGLNYGYTF
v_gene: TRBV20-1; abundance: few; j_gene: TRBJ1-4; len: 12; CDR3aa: CSGTSTNEKLFF
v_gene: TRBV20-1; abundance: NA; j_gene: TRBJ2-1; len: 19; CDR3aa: CSARAGRLAGGSSYNEQFF
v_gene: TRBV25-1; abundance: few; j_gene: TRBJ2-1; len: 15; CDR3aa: CASSDDRAHHNEQFF
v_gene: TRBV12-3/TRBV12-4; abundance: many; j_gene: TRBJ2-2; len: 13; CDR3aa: CASSSNPTGELFF
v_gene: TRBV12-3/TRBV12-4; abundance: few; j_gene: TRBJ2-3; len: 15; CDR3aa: CASSLVGLETDTQYF
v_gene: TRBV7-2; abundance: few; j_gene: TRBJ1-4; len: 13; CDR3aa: CASSPGQGGKLFF
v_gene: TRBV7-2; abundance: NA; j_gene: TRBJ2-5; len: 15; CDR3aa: CASSWIPGQQETQYF
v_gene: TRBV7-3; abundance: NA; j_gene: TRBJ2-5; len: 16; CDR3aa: CASSLTRQGSGETQYF
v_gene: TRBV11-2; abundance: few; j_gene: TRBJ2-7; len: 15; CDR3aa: CASKTIRGSSVEQYF
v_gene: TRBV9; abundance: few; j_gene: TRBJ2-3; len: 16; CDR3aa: CASSGGSGGATDTQYF
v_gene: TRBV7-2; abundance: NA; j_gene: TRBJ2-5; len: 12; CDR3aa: CASSVLGGTQYF
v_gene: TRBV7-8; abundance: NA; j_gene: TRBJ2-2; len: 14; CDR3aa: CASSLARRTGELFF
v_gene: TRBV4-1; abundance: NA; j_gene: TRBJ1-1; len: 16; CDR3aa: CASSQEFTVLNTEAFF
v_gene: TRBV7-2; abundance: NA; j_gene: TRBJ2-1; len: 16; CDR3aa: CASSRGYSGGPREQFF
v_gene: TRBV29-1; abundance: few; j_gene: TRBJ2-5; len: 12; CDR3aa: CSVCRDRKTQYF
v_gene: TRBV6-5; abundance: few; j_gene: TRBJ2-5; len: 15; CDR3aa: CASSYSGARQETQYF
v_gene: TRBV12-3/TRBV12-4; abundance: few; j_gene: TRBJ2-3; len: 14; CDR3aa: CASKRETSTDTQYF
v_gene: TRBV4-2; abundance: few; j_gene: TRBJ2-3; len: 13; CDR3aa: CASSQVGGDTQYF
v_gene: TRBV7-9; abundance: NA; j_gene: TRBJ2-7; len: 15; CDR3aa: CASSPLPTSGYEQYF
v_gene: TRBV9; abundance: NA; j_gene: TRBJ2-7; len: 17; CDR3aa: CASSVSGRAELTHEQYF
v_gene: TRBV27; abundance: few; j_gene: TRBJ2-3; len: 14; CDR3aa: CASSLSYGTDTQYF
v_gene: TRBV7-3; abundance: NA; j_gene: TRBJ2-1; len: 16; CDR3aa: CASSLGLAGGLSEQFF
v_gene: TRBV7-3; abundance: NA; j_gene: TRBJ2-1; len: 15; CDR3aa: CASSQGQATNNEQFF
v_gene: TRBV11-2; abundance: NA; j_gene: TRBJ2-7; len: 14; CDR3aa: CASSFRTGAGEQYF
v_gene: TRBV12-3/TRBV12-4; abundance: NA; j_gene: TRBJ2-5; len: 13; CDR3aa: CASSLRGVGTQYF
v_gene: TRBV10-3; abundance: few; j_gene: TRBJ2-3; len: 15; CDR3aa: CAIRNSGSPPDTQYF
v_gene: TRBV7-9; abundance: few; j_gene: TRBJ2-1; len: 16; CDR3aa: CASSIRSGGRNNEQFF